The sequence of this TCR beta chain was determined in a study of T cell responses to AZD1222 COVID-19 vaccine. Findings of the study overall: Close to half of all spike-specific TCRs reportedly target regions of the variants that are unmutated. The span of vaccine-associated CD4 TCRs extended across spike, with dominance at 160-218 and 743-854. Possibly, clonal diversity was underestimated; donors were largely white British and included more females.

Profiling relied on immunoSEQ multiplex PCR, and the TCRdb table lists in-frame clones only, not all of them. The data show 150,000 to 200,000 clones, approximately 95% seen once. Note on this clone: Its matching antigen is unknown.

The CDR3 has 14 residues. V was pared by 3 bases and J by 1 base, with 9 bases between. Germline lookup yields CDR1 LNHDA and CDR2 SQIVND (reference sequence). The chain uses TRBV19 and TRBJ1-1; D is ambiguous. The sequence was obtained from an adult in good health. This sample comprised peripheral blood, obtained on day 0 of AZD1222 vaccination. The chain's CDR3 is CASSMGPGNTEAFF. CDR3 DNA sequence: TGTGCCAGTAGTATGGGTCCCGGGAACACTGAAGCTTTCTTT.